This TCR beta chain comes out of a study of T-cell memory formation after mild COVID-19. Study conclusions and caveats: The study found balanced CD4/CD8 in clones contracting day 15 to 85 and a CD4+ lean in later expanders.

TCR alpha and TCR beta cDNA libraries with sample barcodes and UMIs came from 5'RACE using constant-segment primers. TCRdb ran MiXCR on the 5' RACE reads and lists one entry per CDR3 protein. Of 560,000 or so distinct CDR3 sequences listed, about 18% are singletons. The CDR3 consists of 14 residues. Trimming removed 4 bases at V and 0 bases at J, with 10 bases between. Germline V gene lookup returns CDR1 SQVTM and CDR2 ANQGSEA. Details on this clonotype: What it recognizes is unknown.

The sample was PBMCs or a T cell subset sorted from them (not recorded which). The receptor was isolated from an adult woman who had mild COVID-19 (a few samples of this study predate the infection). Cell type and time point are not known. The gene calls are TRBV29-1 and TRBJ1-5; D remains ambiguous. The CDR3 spells CSVGTDFSNQPQHF. The CDR3 DNA is TGCAGCGTTGGGACGGATTTTAGCAATCAGCCCCAGCATTTT.